This T cell receptor (beta chain) was identified during a study of CD8 T cells in ankylosing spondylitis (dated by TCRdb to 2016 to 2017). Concerning the study at large: The study set out to find disease-linked TCR variants by profiling T cell receptor beta repertoires in ankylosing spondylitis patients and healthy donors. The full study cohort was made up of approximately 27 ankylosing spondylitis patients and 108 healthy donors. Peripheral blood was sampled, and synovial fluid was additionally collected from ankylosing spondylitis patients.

TCRdb records Illumina HiSeq 2500 as the sequencer. TCR beta libraries were prepared by quantitative 5'-RACE with molecular barcodes. The authors' analysis ran thus. A new computational method based on a probabilistic model of VDJ rearrangement was used to identify disease-linked TCR variants. TCRdb reprocessing: public reads trimmed at Q25 with fastp, clones called with MiXCR, in-frame beta chains kept. Every distinct CDR3 protein forms one entry, paired with its most common genes and DNA. In this record, the V and J calls reflect TCRdb's handling and not the investigators' own analysis. This sample holds under 450,000 distinct CDR3 sequences; 15% to 20% were observed only once. The ten largest clonotypes hold 1% of the sample. About this clonotype itself: The antigen it recognizes is unknown. This sequence may be a read error, since a much larger clone differs from it by one base.

Here is what the overall study found, with its caveats: A TCR beta motif made up of several highly homologous amino acid variants appeared to be characteristic of blood from ankylosing spondylitis patients. The disease-linked clones had a CD8+ phenotype and were found at relatively low frequencies in peripheral blood. The disease-linked clones were reported to be significantly enriched in matched synovial fluid samples from ankylosing spondylitis patients. Some motif variants were previously reported in synovial fluid and blood of reactive arthritis patients, suggesting common disease-initiation mechanisms.

The TCR was taken from a male donor with ankylosing spondylitis. The sequenced material came from blood, either unsorted or a sorted T cell fraction (not recorded which).

The CDR3 region has the sequence CSARGGTTYGQYF. At the DNA level, the sequence is TGCAGTGCGAGAGGCGGGACTACCTACGGGCAGTACTTC. Recombination linked TRBV20-1 to TRBJ2-7; TRBD2 agrees with 7 junctional bases. As encoded in the germline V gene (reference sequence), CDR1 is DFQATT while CDR2 is SNEGSKA. Its CDR3 holds 13 amino acids, cysteine through phenylalanine. Kept here is only the CDR3 DNA, which spans 39 bases and is read in frame from base 1.